A selection of T cell receptor beta chains follows, all from one sample in a study of T cells in Graves' hyperthyroidism and ophthalmopathy. TCRdb re-analysed the multiplex PCR reads in MiXCR, keeping a single row per CDR3 protein. The sample holds approximately 620,000 distinct CDR3 sequences, more than 15% seen once. The sequencing sample was made of blood. Receptors originate from a woman aged 40 to 55 with Graves' ophthalmopathy. Each CDR3 is given with its conserved first and last residue. A D gene is named only where the DNA matches it firmly. Some rows have no size entry. The others give once, few or many, or a class for an expanded clone.

cdr3_nt: TGCAGTGCCACGGGGTCGGATTCACCCCTCCACTTT
cdr3_aa: CSATGSDSPLHF
v_call: TRBV20-1
clone_size: many
j_call: TRBJ1-6
d_call: -

cdr3_nt: TGTGCCATCAGCGGCCACCCCTCCTACGAGCAGTACTTC
cdr3_aa: CAISGHPSYEQYF
v_call: TRBV10-3
clone_size: few
j_call: TRBJ2-7
d_call: -

cdr3_nt: TGTGCCATCAGTGAGGAGAACTATGGCTACACCTTC
cdr3_aa: CAISEENYGYTF
v_call: TRBV10-3
clone_size: few
j_call: TRBJ1-2
d_call: -

cdr3_nt: TGTGCCAGCAGTTACAGGCCTCGGAATGAAAAACTGTTTTTT
cdr3_aa: CASSYRPRNEKLFF
v_call: TRBV6-9
clone_size: -
j_call: TRBJ1-4
d_call: -

cdr3_nt: TGTGCCAGCAGTACTACTCGGGCGGGACGGGAGACCCAGTACTTC
cdr3_aa: CASSTTRAGRETQYF
v_call: TRBV27
clone_size: few
j_call: TRBJ2-5
d_call: -

cdr3_nt: TGTGCCAGCAGTCCCCTCAGGGGCGGGACTACCTACGAGCAGTACTTC
cdr3_aa: CASSPLRGGTTYEQYF
v_call: TRBV28
clone_size: -
j_call: TRBJ2-7
d_call: -

cdr3_nt: TGCAGTGCTAGAGAACCCGGACTTTCCTTTAGCACAGATACGCAGTATTTT
cdr3_aa: CSAREPGLSFSTDTQYF
v_call: TRBV20-1
clone_size: -
j_call: TRBJ2-3
d_call: -

cdr3_nt: TGTGCCAGCAGTCCGTGGGACAGGACAGGGGGGGCCCAGTACTTC
cdr3_aa: CASSPWDRTGGAQYF
v_call: TRBV2
clone_size: many
j_call: TRBJ2-5
d_call: TRBD1

cdr3_nt: TGCAGTGCTAGAGATCTGGGCAGGAGCCCTCAAGAGACCCAGTACTTC
cdr3_aa: CSARDLGRSPQETQYF
v_call: TRBV20-1
clone_size: many
j_call: TRBJ2-5
d_call: -

cdr3_nt: TGTGCCAGCAGTCCCCGGCGACAGGGGCCCAGCACCGGGGAGCTGTTTTTT
cdr3_aa: CASSPRRQGPSTGELFF
v_call: TRBV6-1
clone_size: few
j_call: TRBJ2-2
d_call: TRBD1

cdr3_nt: TGTGCCACTCGGTCCGGCGGCGGGAGAGGCACAGATACGCAGTATTTT
cdr3_aa: CATRSGGGRGTDTQYF
v_call: TRBV2
clone_size: many
j_call: TRBJ2-3
d_call: TRBD2

cdr3_nt: TGTGCCAGGGGCAGGGATGGCTACACCTTC
cdr3_aa: CARGRDGYTF
v_call: TRBV6-4
clone_size: few
j_call: TRBJ1-2
d_call: -

cdr3_nt: TGTGCCAGCAGTTTAAGTCAGGGACAAAACATTCAGTACTTC
cdr3_aa: CASSLSQGQNIQYF
v_call: TRBV12-3/TRBV12-4
clone_size: few
j_call: TRBJ2-4
d_call: -

cdr3_nt: TGTGCCATCAGACCTGGAGTAGCGGGAGGTTCCTACGAGCAGTACTTC
cdr3_aa: CAIRPGVAGGSYEQYF
v_call: TRBV10-3
clone_size: many
j_call: TRBJ2-7
d_call: TRBD2

cdr3_nt: TGTGCCAGCAGTTTCGGACGGCTCTACGAGCAGTACTTC
cdr3_aa: CASSFGRLYEQYF
v_call: TRBV28
clone_size: many
j_call: TRBJ2-7
d_call: -

cdr3_nt: TGTGCCAGCAGCCGACCTCGGGATAGCAATCAGCCCCAGCATTTT
cdr3_aa: CASSRPRDSNQPQHF
v_call: TRBV6-1
clone_size: -
j_call: TRBJ1-5
d_call: -

cdr3_nt: TGTGCCATCAGTGAGTCGAATGCCGGGGAGCTGTTTTTT
cdr3_aa: CAISESNAGELFF
v_call: TRBV10-3
clone_size: -
j_call: TRBJ2-2
d_call: -

cdr3_nt: TGTGCCAGCAGTAGATCGGGGGAAGCCAAAAACATTCAGTACTTC
cdr3_aa: CASSRSGEAKNIQYF
v_call: TRBV28
clone_size: few
j_call: TRBJ2-4
d_call: -

cdr3_nt: TGCAGCCAACGGACAGGGGACGATGAGCAGTTCTTC
cdr3_aa: CSQRTGDDEQFF
v_call: TRBV29-1
clone_size: -
j_call: TRBJ2-1
d_call: TRBD1

cdr3_nt: TGCGCCAGCAGCGTGACAGCCGCGAACACCGGGGAGCTGTTTTTT
cdr3_aa: CASSVTAANTGELFF
v_call: TRBV5-1
clone_size: -
j_call: TRBJ2-2
d_call: -

cdr3_nt: TGTGCCAGCACGGCCGTTACCACAGATACGCAGTATTTT
cdr3_aa: CASTAVTTDTQYF
v_call: TRBV6-1
clone_size: many
j_call: TRBJ2-3
d_call: -

cdr3_nt: TGTGCCAGCAGTTCTTCCGGGACAGGGGGCCTCACAGATACGCAGTATTTT
cdr3_aa: CASSSSGTGGLTDTQYF
v_call: TRBV28
clone_size: -
j_call: TRBJ2-3
d_call: TRBD1

cdr3_nt: TGTGCCTGGACACGAGACAGGGCTCGAAGATTTACATCAGATACGCAGTATTTT
cdr3_aa: CAWTRDRARRFTSDTQYF
v_call: TRBV30
clone_size: -
j_call: TRBJ2-3
d_call: TRBD1

cdr3_nt: TGTGCCAGCGGTCCAGGATCTGCCTCTGGGGCCAACGTCCTGACTTTC
cdr3_aa: CASGPGSASGANVLTF
v_call: TRBV12-3/TRBV12-4
clone_size: -
j_call: TRBJ2-6
d_call: -

cdr3_nt: TGTGCCTGGAGTGTCGCCGGTAACTCCTACGAGCAGTACTTC
cdr3_aa: CAWSVAGNSYEQYF
v_call: TRBV30
clone_size: -
j_call: TRBJ2-7
d_call: -

cdr3_nt: TGCAGTGCTAGAGGAGGAGGGTTTGGGACTGATAGCAATCAGCCCCAGCATTTT
cdr3_aa: CSARGGGFGTDSNQPQHF
v_call: TRBV20-1
clone_size: few
j_call: TRBJ1-5
d_call: -

cdr3_nt: TGTGCCAGCTCACCATCGGGACTAGCGGAGGGAGATACGCAGTATTTT
cdr3_aa: CASSPSGLAEGDTQYF
v_call: TRBV18
clone_size: many
j_call: TRBJ2-3
d_call: TRBD2

cdr3_nt: TGTGCCAGCAGTCTTTGGCGGGGAGAGGAGGATACGCAGTATTTT
cdr3_aa: CASSLWRGEEDTQYF
v_call: TRBV3-1
clone_size: many
j_call: TRBJ2-3
d_call: -

cdr3_nt: TGTGCCCGCAGCCCACAGAGGAACACTGAAGCTTTCTTT
cdr3_aa: CARSPQRNTEAFF
v_call: TRBV7-9
clone_size: -
j_call: TRBJ1-1
d_call: -

cdr3_nt: TGCAGTGCTAGGATCGCAGGGGGCAACTACGAGCAGTACTTC
cdr3_aa: CSARIAGGNYEQYF
v_call: TRBV20-1
clone_size: -
j_call: TRBJ2-7
d_call: TRBD1

cdr3_nt: TGTGCCAGCAGCGCTGCGGAGGGTGTCAACTATGGCTACACCTTC
cdr3_aa: CASSAAEGVNYGYTF
v_call: TRBV7-9
clone_size: -
j_call: TRBJ1-2
d_call: -

cdr3_nt: TGTGCCAGCATGAGACTAGCGGGGGGTACCCAAGAGACCCAGTACTTC
cdr3_aa: CASMRLAGGTQETQYF
v_call: TRBV2
clone_size: many
j_call: TRBJ2-5
d_call: TRBD2

cdr3_nt: TGTGCCAGCTCACCAGGTCTCCAGGGCGACTCTGGAAACACCATATATTTT
cdr3_aa: CASSPGLQGDSGNTIYF
v_call: TRBV18
clone_size: -
j_call: TRBJ1-3
d_call: -

cdr3_nt: TGTGCCAGCAGCCAACTAGCGACTAGCACAGATACGCAGTATTTT
cdr3_aa: CASSQLATSTDTQYF
v_call: TRBV7-9
clone_size: many
j_call: TRBJ2-3
d_call: TRBD2

cdr3_nt: TGTGCCAGCAGCTTAGGTGGGGTTACTAATGAAAAACTGTTTTTT
cdr3_aa: CASSLGGVTNEKLFF
v_call: TRBV13
clone_size: few
j_call: TRBJ1-4
d_call: -

cdr3_nt: TGTGCCAGCAGCCTCCGGGACAGCTTTGGCTACACCTTC
cdr3_aa: CASSLRDSFGYTF
v_call: TRBV5-4
clone_size: few
j_call: TRBJ1-2
d_call: TRBD1

cdr3_nt: TGTGCCAGCAGCGGGACGGACCCCGGGCAGTACTTC
cdr3_aa: CASSGTDPGQYF
v_call: TRBV7-9
clone_size: many
j_call: TRBJ2-7
d_call: -

cdr3_nt: TGCAGTGCTAGTCTTACCCCGGGACAGGGGGCCCACGGTGCTCTTTACAATGAGCAGTTCTTC
cdr3_aa: CSASLTPGQGAHGALYNEQFF
v_call: TRBV20-1
clone_size: few
j_call: TRBJ2-1
d_call: TRBD1

cdr3_nt: TGTGCCAGCAGCCCTAAAAGACAGGGGAACGAGCAGTACTTC
cdr3_aa: CASSPKRQGNEQYF
v_call: TRBV7-8
clone_size: many
j_call: TRBJ2-7
d_call: TRBD1

cdr3_nt: TGTGCCAGCAGTTACCATCATACACTCTACGAGCAGTACTTC
cdr3_aa: CASSYHHTLYEQYF
v_call: TRBV6-2/TRBV6-3
clone_size: few
j_call: TRBJ2-7
d_call: -

cdr3_nt: TGTGCTAGTGGTACGATGGAAGAGACCCAGTACTTC
cdr3_aa: CASGTMEETQYF
v_call: TRBV12-5
clone_size: many
j_call: TRBJ2-5
d_call: -

cdr3_nt: TGTGCCTGGAGACGAGGCGGGACAGGGGCCTACGAGCAGTACTTC
cdr3_aa: CAWRRGGTGAYEQYF
v_call: TRBV30
clone_size: few
j_call: TRBJ2-7
d_call: TRBD1